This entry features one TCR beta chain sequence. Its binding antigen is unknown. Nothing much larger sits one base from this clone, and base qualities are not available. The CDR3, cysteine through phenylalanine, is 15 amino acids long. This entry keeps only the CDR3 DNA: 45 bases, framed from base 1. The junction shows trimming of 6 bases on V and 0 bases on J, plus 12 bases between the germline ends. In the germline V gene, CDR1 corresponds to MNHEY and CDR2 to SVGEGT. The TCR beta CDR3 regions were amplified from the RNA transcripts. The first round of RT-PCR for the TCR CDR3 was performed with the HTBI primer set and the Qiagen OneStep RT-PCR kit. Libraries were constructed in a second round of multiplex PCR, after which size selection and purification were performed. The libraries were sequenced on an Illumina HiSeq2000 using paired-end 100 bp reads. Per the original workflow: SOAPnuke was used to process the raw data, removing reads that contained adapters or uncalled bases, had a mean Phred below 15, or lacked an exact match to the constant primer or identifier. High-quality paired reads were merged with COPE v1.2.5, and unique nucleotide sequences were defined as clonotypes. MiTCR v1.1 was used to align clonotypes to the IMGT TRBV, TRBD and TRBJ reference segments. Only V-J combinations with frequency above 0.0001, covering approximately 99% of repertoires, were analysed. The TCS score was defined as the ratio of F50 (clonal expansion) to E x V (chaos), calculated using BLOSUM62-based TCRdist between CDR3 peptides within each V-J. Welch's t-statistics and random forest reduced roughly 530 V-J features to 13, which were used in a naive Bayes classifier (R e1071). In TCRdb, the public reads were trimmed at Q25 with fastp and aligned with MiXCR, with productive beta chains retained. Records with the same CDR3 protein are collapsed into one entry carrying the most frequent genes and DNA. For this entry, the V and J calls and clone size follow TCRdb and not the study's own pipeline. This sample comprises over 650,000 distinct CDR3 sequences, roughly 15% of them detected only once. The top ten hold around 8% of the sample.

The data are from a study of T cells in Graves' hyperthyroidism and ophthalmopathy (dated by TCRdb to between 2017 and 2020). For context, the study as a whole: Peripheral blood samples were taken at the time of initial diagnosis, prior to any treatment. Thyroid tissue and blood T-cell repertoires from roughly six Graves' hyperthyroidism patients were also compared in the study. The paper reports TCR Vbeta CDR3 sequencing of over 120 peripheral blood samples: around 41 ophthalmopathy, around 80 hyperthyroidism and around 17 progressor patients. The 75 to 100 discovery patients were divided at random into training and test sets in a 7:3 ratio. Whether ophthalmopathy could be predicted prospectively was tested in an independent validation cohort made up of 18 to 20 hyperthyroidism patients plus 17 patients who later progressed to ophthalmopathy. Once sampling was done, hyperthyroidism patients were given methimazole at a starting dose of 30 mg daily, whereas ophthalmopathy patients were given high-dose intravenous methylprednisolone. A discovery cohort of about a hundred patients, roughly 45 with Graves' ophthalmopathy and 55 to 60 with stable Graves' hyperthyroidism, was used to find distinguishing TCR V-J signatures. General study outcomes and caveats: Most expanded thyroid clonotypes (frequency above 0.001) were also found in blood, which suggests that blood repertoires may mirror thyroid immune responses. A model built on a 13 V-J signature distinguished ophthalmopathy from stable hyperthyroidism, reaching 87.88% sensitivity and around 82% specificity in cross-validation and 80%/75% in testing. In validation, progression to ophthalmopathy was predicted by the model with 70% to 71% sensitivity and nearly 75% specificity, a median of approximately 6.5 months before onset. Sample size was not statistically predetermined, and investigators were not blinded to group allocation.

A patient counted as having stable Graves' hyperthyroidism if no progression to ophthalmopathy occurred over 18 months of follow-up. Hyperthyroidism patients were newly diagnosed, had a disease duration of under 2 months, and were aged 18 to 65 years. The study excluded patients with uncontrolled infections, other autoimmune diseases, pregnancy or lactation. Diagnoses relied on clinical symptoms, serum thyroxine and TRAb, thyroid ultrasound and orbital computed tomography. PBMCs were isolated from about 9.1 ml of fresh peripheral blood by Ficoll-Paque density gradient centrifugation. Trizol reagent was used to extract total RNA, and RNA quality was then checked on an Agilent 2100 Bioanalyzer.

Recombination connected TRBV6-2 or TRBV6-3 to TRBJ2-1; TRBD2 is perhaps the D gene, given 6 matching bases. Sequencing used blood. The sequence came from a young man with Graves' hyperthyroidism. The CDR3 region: CASSHLASSYNEQFF. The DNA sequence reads TGTGCCAGCAGCCACCTAGCGAGCTCCTACAATGAGCAGTTCTTC.